This paragraph covers one T cell receptor beta chain sequence. Antigen specificity is unknown. This entry comes from a study of T cell responses to AZD1222 COVID-19 vaccine. Regarding the study as a whole: At baseline, seropositivity was found in only 5 to 7 AZD1222 recipients.

Produced via immunoSEQ multiplex PCR; TCRdb's table is partial and in-frame only. In the table there are about 160,000 clones, around 93% of which are singletons. The CDR3 is made up of 11 amino acids. Germline V CDR1 and CDR2: MNHNY, SVGAGI (reference sequence). V dropped 10 bases and J dropped 4; count of bases not matched to a gene: 3. The receptor was isolated from an adult in good health. Sequencing was performed on peripheral blood, taken on day 0 of AZD1222 vaccination. The V call is TRBV6-6, the J call TRBJ1-2; 7 nucleotides agree with TRBD1. The CDR3 here is CATGTAYGYTF. For the CDR3, the DNA is TGTGCCACCGGGACAGCCTATGGCTACACCTTC.